This T cell receptor (beta chain) comes out of a study of blood T cell repertoires in COVID-19. Study information: COVID-19 samples collected from the United States, Italy and Spain covered acute and convalescent phases.

As originally analysed: Cell counts per sample came from amplifying reference gene primers. Libraries were prepared by immunoSEQ multiplex PCR; TCRdb keeps only in-frame clonotypes and omits some of them. D and trimming come from the DNA, and the V and J calls and clone size come from that table. The sample records hundreds of thousands of clones, 80% to 90% being singletons. The CDR3 spans 18 residues. Germline V lookup: CDR1 SEHNR, CDR2 FQNEAQ (reference sequence). After removal of 4 bases from V and 1 base from J, the junction contained 13 bases not matched to a gene. Participants came from about two dozen US areas, aged about 18 to 89 years. Two negative PCRs, clearance, or symptom resolution were required of recovered Cohort 3 donors.

V gene TRBV7-9 combines with J gene TRBJ2-4, with TRBD1 identical over 7 bases. Material: PBMCs or T cells enriched from blood (not recorded which). This sequence was found in a man between 18 and 29 years old who had recovered from COVID-19. CDR3 nucleotide sequence: TGTGCCAGCAGCTCCCCCCTCGGACAGGACCGGGCCAAAAACATTCAGTACTTC. It specifies CASSSPLGQDRAKNIQYF.